This paragraph reports one T cell receptor (beta chain). Antigen unknown. The sorted Tregs were CD4+CD25+CD127-/low cells. With 6 bases removed from V and 4 bases from J, the gap between germline ends came to 21 bases. This CDR3 spans 16 amino acids. After constant-region reverse-primer amplification, full-length variable regions underwent semi-nested PCR with Nested Universal Primer A. MiXCR, run by TCRdb on the 5' RACE reads, gives a single entry per CDR3 protein. The top ten hold about 4% of the sample, which has tens of thousands of distinct CDR3 sequences, approximately 22% seen once. Findings and limits, study-wide: Tumor Treg TCRs overlapped most with tumor naive CD4+ cells. In terms of TCR gene usage, tumor memory CD4+ T cells clustered together with blood and lymph node memory CD4+ cells, as well as with lymph node naive CD4+ cells. The larger cohort examined one V-J beta rearrangement, not whole repertoires.

The receptor's source is a female donor with breast cancer. The sample consisted of Tregs sorted from blood. The rearrangement uses TRBV12-3 or TRBV12-4 and TRBJ1-2; D gene unclear. CDR3 amino acids: CASRPPMGRLVYGYTF. CDR3 coding DNA: TGTGCCAGCAGGCCGCCGATGGGTCGACTCGTCTATGGCTACACCTTC.